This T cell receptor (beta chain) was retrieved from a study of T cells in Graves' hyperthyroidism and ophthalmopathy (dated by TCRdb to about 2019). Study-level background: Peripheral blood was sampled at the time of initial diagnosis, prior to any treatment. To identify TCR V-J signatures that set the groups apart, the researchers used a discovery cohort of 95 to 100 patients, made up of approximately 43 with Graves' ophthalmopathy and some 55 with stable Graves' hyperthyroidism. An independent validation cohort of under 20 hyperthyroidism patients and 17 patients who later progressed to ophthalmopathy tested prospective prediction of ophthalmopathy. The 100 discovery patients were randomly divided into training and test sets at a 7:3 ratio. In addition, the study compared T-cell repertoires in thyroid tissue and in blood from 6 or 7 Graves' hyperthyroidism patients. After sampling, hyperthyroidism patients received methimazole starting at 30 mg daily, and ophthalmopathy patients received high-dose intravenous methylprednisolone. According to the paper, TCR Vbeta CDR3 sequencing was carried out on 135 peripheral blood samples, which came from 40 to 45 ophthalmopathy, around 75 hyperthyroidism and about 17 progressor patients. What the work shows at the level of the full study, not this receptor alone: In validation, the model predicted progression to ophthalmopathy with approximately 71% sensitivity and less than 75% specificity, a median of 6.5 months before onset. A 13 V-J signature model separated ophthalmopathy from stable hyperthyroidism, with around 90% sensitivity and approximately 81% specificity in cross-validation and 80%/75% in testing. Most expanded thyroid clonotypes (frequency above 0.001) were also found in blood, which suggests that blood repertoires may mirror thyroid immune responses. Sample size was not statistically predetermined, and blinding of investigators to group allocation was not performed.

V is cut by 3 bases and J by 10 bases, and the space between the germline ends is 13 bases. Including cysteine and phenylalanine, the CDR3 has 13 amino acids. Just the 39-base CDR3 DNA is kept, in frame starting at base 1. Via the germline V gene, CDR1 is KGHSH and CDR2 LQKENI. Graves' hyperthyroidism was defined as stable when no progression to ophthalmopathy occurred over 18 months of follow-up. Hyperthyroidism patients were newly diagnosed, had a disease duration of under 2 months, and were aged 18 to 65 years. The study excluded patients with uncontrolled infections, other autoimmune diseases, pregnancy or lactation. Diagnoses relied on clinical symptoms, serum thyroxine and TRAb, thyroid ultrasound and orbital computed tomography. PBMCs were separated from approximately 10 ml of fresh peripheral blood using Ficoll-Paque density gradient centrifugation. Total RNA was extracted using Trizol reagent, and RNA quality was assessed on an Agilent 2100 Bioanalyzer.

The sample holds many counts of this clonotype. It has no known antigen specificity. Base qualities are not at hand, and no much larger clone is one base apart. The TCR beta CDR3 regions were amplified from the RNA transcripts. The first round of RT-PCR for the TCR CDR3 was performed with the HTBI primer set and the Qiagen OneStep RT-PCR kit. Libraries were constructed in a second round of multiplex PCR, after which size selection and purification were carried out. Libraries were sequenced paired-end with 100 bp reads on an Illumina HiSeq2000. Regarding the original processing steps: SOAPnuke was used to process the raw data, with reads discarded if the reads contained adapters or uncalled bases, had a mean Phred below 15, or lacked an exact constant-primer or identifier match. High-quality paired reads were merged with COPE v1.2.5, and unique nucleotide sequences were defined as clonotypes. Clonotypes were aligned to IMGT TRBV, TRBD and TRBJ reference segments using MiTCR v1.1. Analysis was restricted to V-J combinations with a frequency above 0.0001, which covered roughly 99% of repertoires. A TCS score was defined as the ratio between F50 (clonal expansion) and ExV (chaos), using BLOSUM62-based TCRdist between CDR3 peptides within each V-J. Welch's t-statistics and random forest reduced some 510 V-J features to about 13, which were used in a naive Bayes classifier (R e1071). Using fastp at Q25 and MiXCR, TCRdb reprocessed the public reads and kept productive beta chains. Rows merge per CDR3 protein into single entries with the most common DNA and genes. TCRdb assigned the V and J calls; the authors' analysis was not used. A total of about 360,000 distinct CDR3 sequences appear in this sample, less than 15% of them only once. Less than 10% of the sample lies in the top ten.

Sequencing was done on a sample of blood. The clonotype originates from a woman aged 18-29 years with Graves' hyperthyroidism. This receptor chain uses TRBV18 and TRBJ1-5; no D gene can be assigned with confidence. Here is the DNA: TGTGCCAGCTCACCCAGTCCAAGGCAACCCCAGCATTTT. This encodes CASSPSPRQPQHF.